This T cell receptor (beta chain) stems from a study of patients and donors after allogeneic stem cell transplantation. CDR3 length equals 13 residues. V shed 5 bases and J 4 bases; nucleotides not matched to a gene: 7. CDR1 and CDR2 (germline): DFQATT, SNEGSKA (reference sequence). There are a few counts of this clonotype. TCRdb independently ran MiXCR on the RT-PCR reads; one entry per CDR3 protein. The table shows about 960,000 distinct CDR3 sequences, with more than 15% occurring only once. The origin of this receptor is a human donor who was either an allogeneic HSCT recipient or a stem cell or donor lymphocyte infusion donor (not recorded which). It is not recorded whose cells these are; they may come from a transplant donor. The rearrangement uses TRBV20-1 and TRBJ1-1; 7 bases line up with TRBD1. Sequenced material: blood, either unsorted or a sorted T cell fraction (not recorded which). The CDR3 DNA is TGCAGTGCTGGGATGGGACAGCTCACTGAAGCTTTCTTT. Translated, it gives CSAGMGQLTEAFF.